Sequencing of this T cell receptor (beta chain) was carried out in a study of blood T cell repertoires in COVID-19. How the authors handled the data: Reference gene primer amplification gave nucleated cell count estimates. Some clones are missing from TCRdb's copy, which holds only in-frame ones; the method was immunoSEQ multiplex PCR. The V and J calls and the clone size are those of that table, but D and trimming were determined from the DNA. The sample shows approximately 250,000 clones, around 89% of them seen only once. Germline V gene lookup returns CDR1 MNHNS and CDR2 SASEGT. The CDR3 totals 15 residues. The V and J ends lost 3 bases and 9 bases, in that order; junction bases with no gene match: 11. The cohort comprised adults aged about 18 to 90 years residing in approximately 22 US areas. This clone was seen once.

The specimen sequenced was PBMCs or T cells enriched from blood (not recorded which). The TCR sequence derives from a woman in her twenties or thirties who had recovered from COVID-19. The rearrangement joins TRBV6-1 to TRBJ1-5; 7 bases agree with TRBD1. This chain's CDR3 is CASSDQGGGLRPQHF. DNA of the CDR3: TGTGCCAGCAGTGATCAAGGGGGCGGGCTACGGCCCCAGCATTTT.